What follows describes a single T cell receptor beta chain. Its antigen is unidentified. This entry comes from a study of T cell responses to AZD1222 COVID-19 vaccine. Findings of the study overall: Targeting of unmutated variant regions was reportedly seen in nearly half of spike-specific TCRs. No repertoire was sampled before or during the peak T cell response, only after it.

Between the trimmed V and J ends, which lost 0 bases and 2 bases, there was a span of 7 bases. CDR3 length equals 14 residues. Germline CDR1 is SGHTA and CDR2 is FQGNSA. Repertoires were generated with immunoSEQ multiplex PCR, while TCRdb's copy carries only in-frame clones and drops some. This sample has 120,000 or so clones, with roughly nine tenths found just once. The gene calls are TRBV7-2 and TRBJ1-2; no reliable D call. Material: peripheral blood, obtained on day 0 of AZD1222 vaccination. The TCR comes from an adult in good health. The DNA of the CDR3 is TGTGCCAGCAGCTTAGCTATGGGGAACTATGGCTACACCTTC. Protein: CASSLAMGNYGYTF.